One and the same sample provided the 2 T cell receptor beta chains below, sequenced in a study of T cell repertoires in cytomegalovirus infection. Via MiXCR, TCRdb re-called the reads, giving one row per CDR3 protein. The sample lists approximately 190,000 distinct CDR3 sequences, approximately 28% occurring once. Specimen: PBMCs. These receptors were taken from a human donor in good health (CMV status not recorded). Some clones in this sample may be carry-over from other donors' samples.

The chain joins TRBV14 to TRBJ1-2; D gene uncertain. Trimming took off 0 bases at V and 6 bases at J, with 8 bases between the two ends. CDR1 is SGHDN and CDR2 is FVKESK in the germline V gene. The CDR3 spans 13 residues. The CDR3 region is CASSQDLENGYTF. CDR3 DNA: TGTGCCAGCAGCCAAGATCTCGAGAATGGCTACACCTTC.

This clonotype was picked up a small number of times. This rearrangement joins TRBV12-3 or TRBV12-4 to TRBJ2-1; D gene unclear. There are 15 residues in the CDR3. V lost 5 bases and J lost 1, with 12 bases in between. CDR3 DNA: TGTGCCAGCAGTCCCTCGGCCCTTTCCTACAATGAGCAGTTCTTC. Its translation: CASSPSALSYNEQFF.